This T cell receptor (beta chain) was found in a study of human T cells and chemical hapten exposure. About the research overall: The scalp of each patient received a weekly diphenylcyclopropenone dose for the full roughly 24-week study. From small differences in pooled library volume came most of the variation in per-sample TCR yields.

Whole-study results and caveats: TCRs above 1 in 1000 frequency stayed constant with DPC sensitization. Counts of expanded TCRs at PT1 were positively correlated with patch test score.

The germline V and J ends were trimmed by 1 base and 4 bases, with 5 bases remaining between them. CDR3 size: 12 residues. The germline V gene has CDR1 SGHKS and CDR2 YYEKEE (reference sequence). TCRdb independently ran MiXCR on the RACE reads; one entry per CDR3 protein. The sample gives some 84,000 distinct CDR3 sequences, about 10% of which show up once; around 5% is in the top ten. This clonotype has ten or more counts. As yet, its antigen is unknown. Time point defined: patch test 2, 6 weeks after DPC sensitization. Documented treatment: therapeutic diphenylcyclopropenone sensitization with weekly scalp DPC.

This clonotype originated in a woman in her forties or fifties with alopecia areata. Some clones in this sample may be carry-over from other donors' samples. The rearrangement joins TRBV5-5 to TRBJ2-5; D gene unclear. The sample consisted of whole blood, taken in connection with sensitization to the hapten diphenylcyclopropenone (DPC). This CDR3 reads CASSLLGETQYF. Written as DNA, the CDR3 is TGTGCCAGCAGCTTGCTCGGAGAGACCCAGTACTTC.